This TCR beta chain originates from a study of T cell changes during pregnancy in multiple sclerosis. Some clones are missing from TCRdb's copy, which holds only in-frame ones; the method was immunoSEQ multiplex PCR. The table records 50,000 to 80,000 clones, roughly 92% of them present only once. Germline loops: CDR1 LNHDA, CDR2 SQIVND (reference sequence). CDR3 length: 13 residues. Trimming stripped 7 bases from V and 8 bases from J, with 17 bases between. This clonotype was sampled from a female donor with multiple sclerosis, enrolled in a pregnancy study. The specimen was peripheral blood, collected in the second trimester of pregnancy. V gene TRBV19 combines with J gene TRBJ1-1, with D perhaps matching TRBD1 (6 bases). CDR3 amino acids: CASNPDSPHEAFF. The CDR3 DNA reads TGTGCCAGTAACCCGGACAGTCCCCACGAAGCTTTCTTT.